Sequencing of this T cell receptor (beta chain) was carried out in a study of cytomegalovirus exposure and HLA in healthy donors. General study points: Certain indistinguishable V segments, among them TRBV6-2 and TRBV6-3, were excluded.

Both 60 Vbeta primers and 13 Jbeta primers went into the PCR. Measured with immunoSEQ multiplex PCR; TCRdb has only the in-frame clones, and not every one. The data show about 130,000 clones, with 77% seen just once and around 4% held by the top ten. The CDR3 has 19 residues. Germline V gene lookup returns CDR1 LGHNA and CDR2 YNFKEQ. V dropped 0 bases and J dropped 6; count of bases not matched to a gene: 10. Remarks on this clone: The antigen is unknown.

This receptor was identified in a male donor in good health and CMV-seropositive. The source material was PBMCs. V usage is TRBV4-2 and J usage is TRBJ2-1; 14 nucleotides line up with TRBD2. CDR3 DNA sequence: TGTGCCAGCAGCCAAGATCAGAGACTAGCGGGAGGGCCCTCCAATGAGCAGTTCTTC. It is translated as CASSQDQRLAGGPSNEQFF.